This T cell receptor beta chain was sequenced during a study of blood T cell repertoires in COVID-19. This CDR3 contains 15 residues. Per germline, CDR1 SGHVS and CDR2 FNYEAQ. The V gene lost 6 bases and the J gene lost 3 bases, with 14 bases spanning the gap. TCRdb keeps only in-frame clones here, not all; method: immunoSEQ multiplex PCR. The sample has approximately 25,000 clones; about 81% are singletons. Sequencing input: peripheral blood. The genes are TRBV7-6 and TRBJ1-4; maybe TRBD1 (6 bases). This TCR derives from a human donor in a cohort sampled during active COVID-19. CDR3 region: CASSPQGTPNEKLFF. The CDR3, as DNA: TGTGCCAGCAGTCCTCAGGGGACGCCTAATGAAAAACTGTTTTTT.